Presented here are 5 T cell receptor beta chains from one specimen sequenced in a study of T cells after somatic rescue of genetic block. Libraries were prepared by immunoSEQ multiplex PCR; TCRdb keeps only in-frame clonotypes and omits some of them. The sample consists of about 72,000 clones, approximately 91% of them appearing once. The sequenced sample consisted of peripheral blood mononuclear cells (PBMCs). These receptors all come from a man younger than 40.

The chain combines TRBV7-9 with TRBJ2-5; D ambiguous. V shed 1 base and J shed 2 bases, with 8 bases lying between them. Germline V gene sequence: CDR1 SEHNR, CDR2 FQNEAQ (reference sequence). The length of the CDR3 is 14 residues. The DNA for the CDR3 is TGTGCCAGCAGCTTAGAGCCCAGACAAGAGACCCAGTACTTC. It yields the protein CASSLEPRQETQYF.

The chain links TRBV9 to TRBJ1-3; TRBD1 matches at 7 bases. CDR1 and CDR2 from the germline V gene are SGDLS and YYNGEE. Trimming took 7 bases from V and 2 from J; bases not matched to a gene: 6. This CDR3 is built from 14 residues. DNA of the CDR3: TGTGCCAGCGGGAGCCAGGGGGCTGGAAACACCATATATTTT. It encodes CASGSQGAGNTIYF.

This sequence joins TRBV7-6 and TRBJ1-1; D is ambiguous. There are 12 residues in the CDR3. Germline values: CDR1 SGHVS, CDR2 FNYEAQ. Trimming pared 8 bases from V and 1 base from J, leaving 8 bases between. CDR3 amino acids: CASRSWNTEAFF. CDR3 DNA sequence: TGTGCCAGCCGTAGCTGGAACACTGAAGCTTTCTTT. The complete variable domain, with remaining parts taken from reference TRBV7-6 and TRBJ1-1, reads GAGVSQSPRYKVTKRGQDVALRCDPISGHVSLYWYRQALGQGPEFLTYFNYEAQQDKSGLPNDRFSAERPEGSISTLTIQRTEQRDSAMYRCASRSWNTEAFFGQGTRLTVV.

This sequence joins TRBV6-1 and TRBJ1-6; 10 bases match TRBD1. The CDR3 extends over 15 amino acids. The germline gives CDR1 MNHNS, CDR2 SASEGT. With V trimmed by 7 bases and J by 10 bases, 10 bases remained unmatched. The CDR3 is CASNRDRGFWSPLHF. DNA of the CDR3: TGTGCCAGCAACCGGGACAGGGGTTTCTGGTCACCCCTCCACTTT.

The V and J genes are TRBV4-1 and TRBJ1-3; TRBD1 might be the D (6 bases). Trimming removed 2 bases from V and 7 bases from J, with 12 bases in between. The CDR3 sequence is 14 residues long. The germline V gene has CDR1 MGHRA and CDR2 YSYEKL. In nucleotides, the CDR3 is TGCGCCAGCAGCCAACCCAGACAGGCGAACACCATATATTTT. Translating gives CASSQPRQANTIYF.